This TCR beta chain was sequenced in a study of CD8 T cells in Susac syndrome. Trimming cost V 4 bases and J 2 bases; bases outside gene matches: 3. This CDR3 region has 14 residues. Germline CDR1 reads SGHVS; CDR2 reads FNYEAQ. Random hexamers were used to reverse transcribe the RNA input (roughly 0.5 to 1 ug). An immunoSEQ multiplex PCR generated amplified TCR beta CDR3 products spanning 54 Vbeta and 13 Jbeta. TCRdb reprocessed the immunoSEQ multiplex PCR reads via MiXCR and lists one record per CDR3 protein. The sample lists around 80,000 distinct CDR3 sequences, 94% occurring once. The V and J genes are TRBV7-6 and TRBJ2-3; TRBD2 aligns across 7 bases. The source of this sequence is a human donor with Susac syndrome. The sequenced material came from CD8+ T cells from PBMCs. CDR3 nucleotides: TGTGCCAGCAGCTCGCGGGGGATCACAGATACGCAGTATTTT. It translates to CASSSRGITDTQYF.